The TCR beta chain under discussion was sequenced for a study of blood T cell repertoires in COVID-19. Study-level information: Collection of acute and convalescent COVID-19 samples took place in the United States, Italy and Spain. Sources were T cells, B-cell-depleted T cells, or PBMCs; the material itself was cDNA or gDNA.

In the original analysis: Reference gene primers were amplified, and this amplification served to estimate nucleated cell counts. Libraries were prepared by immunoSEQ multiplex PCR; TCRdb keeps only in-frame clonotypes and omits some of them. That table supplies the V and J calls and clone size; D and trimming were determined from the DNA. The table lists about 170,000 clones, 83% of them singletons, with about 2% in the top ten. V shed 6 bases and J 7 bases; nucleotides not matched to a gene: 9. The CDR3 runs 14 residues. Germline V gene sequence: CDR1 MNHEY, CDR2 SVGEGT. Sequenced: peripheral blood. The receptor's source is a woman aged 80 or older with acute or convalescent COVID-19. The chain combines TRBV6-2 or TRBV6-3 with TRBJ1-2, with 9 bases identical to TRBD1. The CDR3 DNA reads TGTGCCAGCAGCCTGAACAGGGGGCGAGTTGGCTACACCTTC. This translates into CASSLNRGRVGYTF.